These 23 T cell receptor beta chains were all obtained from the same sample, sequenced in a study of Ad26.COV2.S vaccination and SARS-CoV-2 variants. This table comes from immunoSEQ multiplex PCR, and its TCRdb copy is limited to in-frame clones, with some not included. The table records about 350,000 clones, approximately 86% of them present only once. The treatment is: 15 to 20 received Ad26.COV2.S at low or high dose, single or two shots; 5 received placebo; per-sample allocation not given. Sampling was done on day 63 after the first vaccine or placebo injection. Sample: peripheral blood, taken in a trial of Ad26.COV2.S vaccine versus placebo. Receptors were obtained from a person aged 18-65 years who received the Ad26.COV2.S COVID-19 vaccine or a placebo.

The CDR3 protein is CASSLNLAGKSGEQYF. The CDR3 coding sequence is TGTGCCAGCAGCTTGAACCTAGCGGGGAAATCCGGGGAGCAGTACTTC. The chain employs TRBV7-2 and TRBJ2-7; 9 nucleotides line up with TRBD2. After removal of 3 bases from V and 7 bases from J, the junction contained 13 bases not matched to a gene. The CDR3 loop spans 16 amino acids. Germline V gene lookup returns CDR1 SGHTA and CDR2 FQGNSA.

This clone has a single count. The genes are TRBV19 and TRBJ1-2; D possibly corresponds to TRBD1 (5 bases). The CDR3 consists of 12 residues. Germline V lookup: CDR1 LNHDA, CDR2 SQIVND (reference sequence). With 8 bases removed from V and 8 bases from J, the gap between germline ends came to 15 bases. The DNA for the CDR3 is TGTGCCAGTCAGGGCGGAGAGGGGGGCTACACCTTC. Amino acids: CASQGGEGGYTF.

CDR3 in DNA: TGTGCCCTAGGGGTCACCTCTACCTGCTCCTACGAGCAGTACTTC. Translation gives CALGVTSTCSYEQYF. The chain uses TRBV6-4 and TRBJ2-7; the D gene is possibly TRBD1 (5 bases). This CDR3 is built from 15 residues. Trimming cost V 11 bases and J 0 bases, with 20 bases left between them. CDR1 is MRHNA and CDR2 is SNTAGT in the germline V gene.

The chain combines TRBV12-3 or TRBV12-4 with TRBJ2-1; D call uncertain. V gave up 3 bases and J gave up 5 bases, with 5 bases separating them. The CDR3 spans 12 residues. DNA of the CDR3: TGTGCCAGCAGTTTTGCGCACAATGAGCAGTTCTTC. Its translation is CASSFAHNEQFF.

This chain joins TRBV13 and TRBJ1-1, with D tentatively TRBD1 (5 bases). CDR3 size: 16 residues. CDR1 is PRHDT and CDR2 is FYEKMQ in the germline V gene (reference sequence). Trimming cost V 7 bases and J 3 bases, with 21 bases left between them. The CDR3 sequence: CASTVRQGVRDTEAFF. CDR3 DNA sequence: TGTGCCAGCACCGTTCGGCAGGGCGTAAGGGACACTGAAGCTTTCTTT.

J is TRBJ1-2 and V is TRBV24-1; TRBD1 is a possible D gene (5 bases). CDR3 length: 11 amino acids. Per germline, CDR1 KGHDR and CDR2 SFDVKD. The V end lost 12 bases, the J end lost 7 bases, and 14 bases lay between the germline ends. CDR3 bases: TGTGCCGTCGGGGGGGGTCCTGGCTACACCTTC. This translates into CAVGGGPGYTF.

V usage is TRBV3-1 (or the pseudogene TRBV3-2) and J usage is TRBJ1-2; D ambiguous. Trimming shortened V by 2 bases and J by 4 bases, and 11 bases separated the two germline ends. The germline gives CDR1 LGHDT, CDR2 YNNKEL (reference sequence). CDR3 length: 14 residues. CDR3 amino acids: CASSQLSGTYGYTF. CDR3 DNA: TGTGCCAGCAGCCAACTGAGCGGCACCTATGGCTACACCTTC.

The CDR3 loop reads CASSTMTGGRQPQHF. Written as DNA, the CDR3 is TGTGCCAGTAGTACCATGACAGGGGGCCGGCAGCCCCAGCATTTT. The rearrangement links TRBV19 to TRBJ1-5, with 10 bases lining up with TRBD1. From germline, CDR1 is LNHDA and CDR2 SQIVND (reference sequence). The CDR3 runs 15 residues. The J segment lost 7 bases and the V segment lost 4 bases, leaving 7 bases of the junction unmatched.

The V and J genes are TRBV18 and TRBJ2-7; maybe TRBD1 (7 bases). Trimming took 2 bases from V and 7 from J, leaving 12 bases between them. The CDR3 has 13 residues. CDR1 KGHSH and CDR2 LQKENI come from the germline V gene. The DNA of the CDR3 is TGTGCCAGCTCACCAAGGCAGGGGGGAGAGCAGTACTTC. Its translation is CASSPRQGGEQYF.

V is TRBV5-5 and J is TRBJ2-5; D possibly corresponds to TRBD1 (6 bases). V shed 1 base and J shed 5 bases, with 12 bases lying between them. This CDR3 has 14 amino acids. Germline CDR1 is SGHKS and CDR2 is YYEKEE (reference sequence). DNA of the CDR3: TGTGCCAGCAGCTTGTTGGGGGCTGGGGAGACCCAGTACTTC. Translation: CASSLLGAGETQYF.

The chain carries TRBV6-1 and TRBJ1-6; D is undetermined. CDR1 MNHNS and CDR2 SASEGT come from the germline V gene. The CDR3 runs 15 residues. Trimming pared 2 bases from V and 6 bases from J, leaving 11 bases between. The CDR3 is CASSEFWMGNSPLHF. The CDR3 DNA is TGTGCCAGCAGTGAATTCTGGATGGGTAATTCACCCCTCCACTTT.

This rearrangement joins TRBV19 to TRBJ1-4; D possibly corresponds to TRBD1 (6 bases). The germline V gene has CDR1 LNHDA and CDR2 SQIVND (reference sequence). The CDR3 length is 15 residues. V lost 5 bases, J lost 6 bases, and 16 bases lay in between. CDR3 nucleotides: TGTGCCAGTAGTCCAAGAGGACAGATATATGAAAAACTGTTTTTT. Protein sequence: CASSPRGQIYEKLFF. The variable domain in full, with the rest retrieved from reference TRBV19 and TRBJ1-4, is DGGITQSPKYLFRKEGQNVTLSCEQNLNHDAMYWYRQDPGQGLRLIYYSQIVNDFQKGDIAEGYSVSREKKESFPLTVTSAQKNPTAFYLCASSPRGQIYEKLFFGSGTQLSVL.

This clone was observed once. CDR3 DNA sequence: TGTGCCAGCAGCTCACCCCCGGCAGAGACCCAGTACTTC. It translates to CASSSPPAETQYF. The chain has TRBV7-2 and TRBJ2-5; D unclear. There are 13 residues in the CDR3. Trimming shortened V by 4 bases and J by 4 bases, and 10 bases separated the two germline ends. From germline, CDR1 is SGHTA and CDR2 FQGNSA. The entire variable domain, with the rest obtained from reference TRBV7-2 and TRBJ2-5, is as follows: GAGVSQSPSNKVTEKGKDVELRCDPISGHTALYWYRQSLGQGLEFLIYFQGNSAPDKSGLPSDRFSAERTGGSVSTLTIQRTQQEDSAVYLCASSSPPAETQYFGPGTRLLVL.

The CDR3 nucleotides are TGTGCCAGCAGCTTAGAGAACAGACCCGGAGGCTACACCTTC. As protein: CASSLENRPGGYTF. This chain links TRBV5-4 with TRBJ1-2; unclear D gene. The germline V gene encodes CDR1 SGHNT and CDR2 YYREEE (reference sequence). Trimming took off 2 bases at V and 8 bases at J, with 16 bases between the two ends. The CDR3 consists of 14 residues.

The chain joins TRBV7-2 to TRBJ1-2; D call uncertain. V lost 5 bases, J lost 4 bases, and 8 bases lay in between. The CDR3 extends over 12 amino acids. The germline V gene has CDR1 SGHTA and CDR2 FQGNSA. CDR3 bases: TGTGCCAGCAGCCAGGAGGGCTATGGCTACACCTTC. Its protein product is CASSQEGYGYTF.

The chain links TRBV19 to TRBJ2-7; D is ambiguous. Per the germline V gene, CDR1 is LNHDA and CDR2 is SQIVND (reference sequence). The length of the CDR3 is 12 residues. V gave up 5 bases and J gave up 6 bases, with 11 bases separating them. The CDR3 nucleotides read TGTGCCAGTAGTTCACCCCCCGGCGAGCAGTACTTC. It codes for CASSSPPGEQYF.

The chain employs TRBV10-1 and TRBJ1-2, with 11 bases matching TRBD1. The CDR3 has 15 residues. Trimming cost V 6 bases and J 8 bases; bases outside gene matches: 11. The V gene's germline CDR1 is WNHNN and CDR2 SYGVQD (reference sequence). DNA for the CDR3: TGCGCCAGCAGCCAGAGAGGACAGGGGGCGGGAGGCTACACCTTC. It specifies CASSQRGQGAGGYTF.

This sequence joins TRBV6-6 and TRBJ2-7; 11 bases are a match to TRBD1. The trim removed 5 bases at V and 2 bases at J, leaving 14 bases unmatched. The CDR3 runs to 18 residues. The germline V gene has CDR1 MNHNY and CDR2 SVGAGI (reference sequence). The CDR3 loop reads CASSQRTGGSGVAYEQYF. CDR3 in DNA: TGTGCCAGCAGTCAGCGGACAGGGGGCAGCGGGGTTGCCTACGAGCAGTACTTC.

The rearrangement joins TRBV28 to TRBJ2-2, with D hard to call. V was shortened by 4 bases and J by 0 bases, with 12 bases between the two germline ends. Germline loops: CDR1 MDHEN, CDR2 SYDVKM. The CDR3 contains 16 residues. In DNA, the CDR3 is TGTGCCAGCAGTTATTCGAGCAGCCCGAACACCGGGGAGCTGTTTTTT. As protein: CASSYSSSPNTGELFF.

This chain uses TRBV19 with TRBJ1-5, with D unresolved. The CDR3 totals 15 residues. Germline CDR1 is LNHDA and CDR2 is SQIVND (reference sequence). Trimming pared 0 bases from V and 5 bases from J, leaving 11 bases between. CDR3 amino acids: CASSIDQRSYQPQHF. CDR3 bases: TGTGCCAGTAGTATAGATCAGAGGAGTTATCAGCCCCAGCATTTT.

The rearrangement links TRBV5-1 to TRBJ2-1, with D perhaps matching TRBD2 (6 bases). V dropped 2 bases and J dropped 5 bases, with 8 bases sitting between them. This CDR3 is 13 amino acids long. Germline CDR1 is SGHRS and CDR2 is YFSETQ. The CDR3 DNA reads TGCGCCAGCAGCTTCGGAGGGGACAATGAGCAGTTCTTC. It translates to CASSFGGDNEQFF. Drawing the rest from reference TRBV5-1 and TRBJ2-1, the complete variable domain is KAGVTQTPRYLIKTRGQQVTLSCSPISGHRSVSWYQQTPGQGLQFLFEYFSETQRNKGNFPGRFSGRQFSNSRSEMNVSTLELGDSALYLCASSFGGDNEQFFGPGTRLTVL.

The CDR3, as DNA: TGTGCCAGTAGTATAGTTCGCACAGGGGGAAACGAAAAACTGTTTTTT. It translates to CASSIVRTGGNEKLFF. The V call is TRBV19, the J call TRBJ1-4; 8 bases are a match to TRBD1. Germline V gives CDR1 LNHDA, CDR2 SQIVND (reference sequence). The V gene end was trimmed by 1 base and the J gene end by 8 bases; junction bases not matched to a gene: 9. The CDR3 loop spans 16 amino acids.

The chain has TRBV3-1 (or the pseudogene TRBV3-2) and TRBJ2-3; D not resolved. The CDR3 is made up of 12 amino acids. The ends were cut back, 2 bases at V and 3 bases at J, with 3 bases in the middle. Germline V gives CDR1 LGHDT, CDR2 YNNKEL (reference sequence). CDR3 region: CASSQRTDTQYF. CDR3 nucleotide sequence: TGTGCCAGCAGCCAAAGAACAGATACGCAGTATTTT.